This T cell receptor beta chain was documented in a study of chemoradiotherapy in HPV16-positive cancers. Sequencing used immunoSEQ multiplex PCR; TCRdb keeps in-frame clones, though not all of them. The sample has just over 15,000 clones; about three quarters are singletons. Per the germline V gene, CDR1 is SGHTA and CDR2 is FQGNSA. This CDR3 has 15 residues. The V gene lost 6 bases and the J gene lost 0 bases, with 12 bases spanning the gap. The J gene is TRBJ1-3, the V gene TRBV7-2, with D hard to call. The origin of this receptor is a human donor with HPV-associated anogenital cancer. This specimen was taken from a patient who underwent chemoradiotherapy. In DNA, the CDR3 is TGTGCCAGCAGTCGTATCCACAACTCTGGAAACACCATATATTTT. This sequence encodes CASSRIHNSGNTIYF.